A single sample gave rise to the 9 T cell receptor beta chains below, sequenced in a study of blood T cell repertoires in COVID-19. TCRdb's table, derived via immunoSEQ multiplex PCR, lists solely in-frame clones and lacks some. The repertoire holds 130,000 or so clones, with over 75% as singletons. Specimen: peripheral blood. The receptor set was obtained from a man aged 45-65 years with acute or convalescent COVID-19.

Remarks on this clone: The sample contains more than one DNA sequence encoding this CDR3. The J gene is TRBJ2-7, the V gene TRBV9, with TRBD1 as a possible D gene (6 bases). The CDR3 runs 14 residues. Germline V CDR1 and CDR2: SGDLS, YYNGEE. V lost 0 bases, J lost 1 base, and 8 bases lay in between. The CDR3 reads CASSVGDTSYEQYF. The CDR3 region has the DNA TGTGCCAGCAGCGTAGGGGACACTTCCTACGAGCAGTACTTC.

The chain employs TRBV3-1 (or the pseudogene TRBV3-2) and TRBJ2-7; 8 nucleotides agree with TRBD2. Unmatched junction bases numbered 7, after V lost 1 base and J lost 5 bases. Germline CDR1 reads LGHDT; CDR2 reads YNNKEL (reference sequence). The CDR3 contains 15 residues. The CDR3 region has the DNA TGTGCCAGCAGCCAAGCGTTGCGGGAGGTAGACGAGCAGTACTTC. Residues: CASSQALREVDEQYF.

The V gene is TRBV3-1 (or the pseudogene TRBV3-2), the J gene TRBJ2-3; 14 nucleotides agree with TRBD2. This CDR3 contains 16 residues. Germline V gene sequence: CDR1 LGHDT, CDR2 YNNKEL (reference sequence). The ends lost 4 bases at V and 4 bases at J; junction bases unmatched: 4. In DNA, the CDR3 is TGTGCCAGCAGCCCGGGACTAGCGGGAGACCCAGATACGCAGTATTTT. Its protein product is CASSPGLAGDPDTQYF.

DNA for the CDR3: TGTGCCAGCAGCGGAGACAGGTACTATGGCTACACCTTC. Protein product: CASSGDRYYGYTF. The rearrangement uses TRBV3-1 (or the pseudogene TRBV3-2) and TRBJ1-2; possible D gene TRBD1, 6 bases. The CDR3 runs to 13 residues. Trimming removed 5 bases from V and 3 bases from J, with 10 bases in between. Germline V gene data show CDR1 as LGHDT and CDR2 as YNNKEL (reference sequence).

The rearrangement uses TRBV19 and TRBJ1-1; D ambiguous. The CDR3 contains 14 residues. Germline V gives CDR1 LNHDA, CDR2 SQIVND (reference sequence). V lost 10 bases and J 8 bases, leaving 23 bases between the germline ends. CDR3 nucleotides: TGTGCCACCCTGACCCACTCGGGGATCGGGGAAGCTTTCTTT. It translates to CATLTHSGIGEAFF.

This CDR3 is CSVVTGSSSYNEQFF. The CDR3 DNA follows: TGCAGCGTTGTGACAGGGTCGAGCTCCTACAATGAGCAGTTCTTC. The chain carries TRBV29-1 and TRBJ2-1, with 7 nucleotides matching TRBD1. The CDR3 sequence is 15 residues long. V was pared by 4 bases and J by 0 bases, with 6 bases of the junction left unmatched. Looked up from germline, CDR1 is SQVTM and CDR2 is ANQGSEA.

This chain links TRBV18 with TRBJ2-5, with 8 bases matching TRBD1. Germline trimming cut 3 bases from V and 4 bases from J; bases unmatched to any gene: 10. Germline CDR1 and CDR2: KGHSH and LQKENI. The CDR3 consists of 16 residues. The CDR3 loop is CASSPLGPGGIETQYF. CDR3 DNA sequence: TGTGCCAGCTCACCCCTAGGGCCAGGGGGCATAGAGACCCAGTACTTC. Drawing the rest from reference TRBV18 and TRBJ2-5, the complete variable domain is NAGVMQNPRHLVRRRGQEARLRCSPMKGHSHVYWYRQLPEEGLKFMVYLQKENIIDESGMPKERFSAEFPKEGPSILRIQQVVRGDSAAYFCASSPLGPGGIETQYFGPGTRLLVL.

This clone was counted once. The rearrangement uses TRBV5-1 and TRBJ2-5, with 10 bases fitting TRBD1. V trimming: 5 bases; J trimming: 4 bases; junction bases outside the gene matches: 14. CDR3 length: 17 amino acids. Germline CDR1 reads SGHRS; CDR2 reads YFSETQ. In nucleotides, the CDR3 is TGCGCCAGCAGTAAGGGACAGGGGTCGAATTCGGCAGAGACCCAGTACTTC. It specifies CASSKGQGSNSAETQYF.

The J gene is TRBJ2-1, the V gene TRBV27, with 8 bases identical to TRBD1. Germline CDR1 reads MNHEY; CDR2 reads SMNVEV (reference sequence). J lost 13 bases, V lost 6 bases, and 8 bases had no gene match. The CDR3 is 12 amino acids. The CDR3 DNA follows: TGTGCCAGCAGCCCCGACAGGGGTGGTCAGTTCTTC. The encoded protein is CASSPDRGGQFF.